Presented here are 16 T cell receptor beta chains from one specimen sequenced in a study of cytomegalovirus exposure and HLA in healthy donors. PCR involved 60 Vbeta and 13 Jbeta primers. Sequencing was performed with immunoSEQ multiplex PCR; in TCRdb, only in-frame clones are kept and a portion is missing. The sample has about 190,000 clones, around 85% seen once. The sequenced sample consisted of PBMCs. Every receptor here comes from a man between 50 and 59 years old in good health and CMV-seronegative.

This chain links TRBV27 with TRBJ2-1, with 7 bases aligning to TRBD2. Germline V gives CDR1 MNHEY, CDR2 SMNVEV (reference sequence). The CDR3 has 15 residues. The J segment lost 7 bases and the V segment lost 5 bases, leaving 11 bases of the junction unmatched. The CDR3 region has the DNA TGTGCCAGCAGTCTAGGGGCTAGCGGACGAAATGAGCAGTTCTTC. It specifies CASSLGASGRNEQFF.

The genes are TRBV12-5 and TRBJ2-7; a weak D match, TRBD2 (6 bases). The CDR3 is made up of 13 amino acids. V was pared by 1 base and J by 3 bases, with 7 bases between. Germline lookup yields CDR1 LGHNT and CDR2 FRNRAP. The CDR3 DNA reads as TGTGCTAGTGGTTTGGGGGGGGACTACGAGCAGTACTTC. Translated, it gives CASGLGGDYEQYF.

This chain joins TRBV6-5 and TRBJ1-1; the match to TRBD1 covers 7 bases. The CDR3 loop spans 14 amino acids. The germline gives CDR1 MNHEY, CDR2 SVGAGI. The V segment lost 6 bases and the J segment 0 bases; nucleotides outside the gene matches: 4. The CDR3 coding sequence is TGTGCCAGCAGCCCTGGACAGGTGAACACTGAAGCTTTCTTT. This gives the protein CASSPGQVNTEAFF.

CDR3 coding DNA: TGCGCCAGCAGCCAAGTGTGGGGGGTACCAGATACGCAGTATTTT. Translating gives CASSQVWGVPDTQYF. This chain joins TRBV4-3 and TRBJ2-3, with D possibly TRBD2 on 6 matching bases. This CDR3 is built from 15 residues. The germline V and J ends were trimmed by 1 base and 4 bases, with 12 bases remaining between them. The germline CDR1 and CDR2 sequences are LGHNA and YSLEER.

This rearrangement joins TRBV19 to TRBJ1-2, with 8 bases identical to TRBD1. Germline CDR1 and CDR2: LNHDA and SQIVND (reference sequence). Losses at the gene ends were 6 bases for V and 4 bases for J; bases not matched to a gene: 4. The length of the CDR3 is 13 residues. Here the CDR3 DNA reads TGTGCCAGTAGATCACAGGGGGGCTATGGCTACACCTTC. As protein: CASRSQGGYGYTF.

The chain carries TRBV9 and TRBJ1-4; no reliable D call. Germline V gene data show CDR1 as SGDLS and CDR2 as YYNGEE. The CDR3 is made up of 14 amino acids. V gave up 0 bases and J gave up 7 bases, with 10 bases separating them. The CDR3 DNA reads as TGTGCCAGCAGCGTAGAAAAGCGGGGTGAAAAACTGTTTTTT. It is translated as CASSVEKRGEKLFF.

The chain uses TRBV6-5 and TRBJ1-5; D is unresolved. V was trimmed by 2 bases and J by 0 bases, leaving 2 bases between them. The length of the CDR3 is 13 residues. From germline, CDR1 is MNHEY and CDR2 SVGAGI. The CDR3 loop reads CASSYRSNQPQHF. The CDR3 coding sequence is TGTGCCAGCAGTTACCGTAGCAATCAGCCCCAGCATTTT.

This clone occurred once. One end of the junction is discordant with germline, which a read error may explain. The J gene is TRBJ2-1, the V gene TRBV7-9; 7 positions agree with TRBD2. CDR1 and CDR2 (germline): SEHNR, FQNEAQ (reference sequence). This CDR3 contains 16 residues. CDR3 sequence reads: CSSSSLAAPGYNEQFF. The CDR3 DNA sequence: TGTTCCAGCAGCTCTCTAGCGGCCCCTGGCTACAATGAGCAGTTCTTC.

The gene calls are TRBV25-1 and TRBJ1-2, with TRBD1 matching over 8 bases. With 4 bases clipped from V and 7 bases from J, the junction kept 2 bases outside the gene matches. CDR1 and CDR2 (germline): MGHDK, SYGVNS. CDR3 length: 12 residues. CDR3 protein: CASSGQGAGYTF. The CDR3 DNA sequence: TGTGCCAGCAGTGGGCAGGGGGCTGGCTACACCTTC.

As DNA, the CDR3 is TGTGCCAGTACAGAACTCGGGACTAGCGGGGCCACCGGGGAGCTGTTTTTT. Residues: CASTELGTSGATGELFF. The genes are TRBV19 and TRBJ2-2; 13 bases line up with TRBD2. Looked up from germline, CDR1 is LNHDA and CDR2 is SQIVND (reference sequence). The ends lost 7 bases at V and 4 bases at J; junction bases unmatched: 9. The CDR3 runs to 17 residues. Full variable domain (remainder filled in from reference TRBV19 and TRBJ2-2): DGGITQSPKYLFRKEGQNVTLSCEQNLNHDAMYWYRQDPGQGLRLIYYSQIVNDFQKGDIAEGYSVSREKKESFPLTVTSAQKNPTAFYLCASTELGTSGATGELFFGEGSRLTVL.

V and J are TRBV10-2 and TRBJ1-4; perhaps TRBD1 as D (6 bases). V lost 9 bases, J lost 12 bases, and 14 bases lay in between. The CDR3 loop spans 11 amino acids. The germline V gene has CDR1 WSHSY and CDR2 SAAADI. The CDR3 sequence is CARISQGELFF. DNA of the CDR3: TGCGCCAGGATATCACAGGGTGAACTGTTTTTT.

The chain is built from TRBV18 and TRBJ2-7, with D unclear. Looked up from germline, CDR1 is KGHSH and CDR2 is LQKENI. Trimming took 3 bases from V and 0 from J, leaving 6 bases between them. The CDR3 extends over 13 amino acids. CDR3 in DNA: TGTGCCAGCTCACCCTCGAGCTCCTACGAGCAGTACTTC. This translates into CASSPSSSYEQYF.

This chain links TRBV9 with TRBJ1-2, with D maybe TRBD1 (5 bases). Deletions cut 3 bases from V and 4 bases from J, with 10 bases between. This CDR3 is 13 amino acids long. The germline V gene has CDR1 SGDLS and CDR2 YYNGEE. The DNA of the CDR3 is TGTGCCAGCAGCGGCCCCGGGGGCTATGGCTACACCTTC. Its protein is CASSGPGGYGYTF.

Notes on this clone: Distinct nucleotide sequences in the sample also encode this CDR3. V usage is TRBV27 and J usage is TRBJ1-4; no definite D call. V lost 6 bases to trimming and J lost 8 bases, with 16 bases between them. Germline V lookup: CDR1 MNHEY, CDR2 SMNVEV (reference sequence). CDR3 size: 14 residues. The CDR3 nucleotides are TGTGCCAGCAGCCCAGGCGGGGTGGGCGAAAAACTGTTTTTT. This translates into CASSPGGVGEKLFF.

The chain couples TRBV6-6 to TRBJ1-3; no firm D call. Germline CDR1 reads MNHNY; CDR2 reads SVGAGI (reference sequence). Trimming shortened V by 5 bases and J by 1 base, and 15 bases separated the two germline ends. The length of the CDR3 is 16 residues. The CDR3 nucleotides read TGTGCCAGCAGTAATACCGATTACGGGTCTGGAAACACCATATATTTT. Its protein product is CASSNTDYGSGNTIYF.

The chain recombines TRBV7-9 with TRBJ2-2; 8 positions match TRBD1. The V and J ends lost 4 bases and 0 bases, in that order; junction bases with no gene match: 7. CDR3 length: 17 residues. Per germline, CDR1 SEHNR and CDR2 FQNEAQ (reference sequence). CDR3 coding DNA: TGTGCCAGCAGCTCGGGACAGGCGGGCGCGAACACCGGGGAGCTGTTTTTT. It is translated as CASSSGQAGANTGELFF.